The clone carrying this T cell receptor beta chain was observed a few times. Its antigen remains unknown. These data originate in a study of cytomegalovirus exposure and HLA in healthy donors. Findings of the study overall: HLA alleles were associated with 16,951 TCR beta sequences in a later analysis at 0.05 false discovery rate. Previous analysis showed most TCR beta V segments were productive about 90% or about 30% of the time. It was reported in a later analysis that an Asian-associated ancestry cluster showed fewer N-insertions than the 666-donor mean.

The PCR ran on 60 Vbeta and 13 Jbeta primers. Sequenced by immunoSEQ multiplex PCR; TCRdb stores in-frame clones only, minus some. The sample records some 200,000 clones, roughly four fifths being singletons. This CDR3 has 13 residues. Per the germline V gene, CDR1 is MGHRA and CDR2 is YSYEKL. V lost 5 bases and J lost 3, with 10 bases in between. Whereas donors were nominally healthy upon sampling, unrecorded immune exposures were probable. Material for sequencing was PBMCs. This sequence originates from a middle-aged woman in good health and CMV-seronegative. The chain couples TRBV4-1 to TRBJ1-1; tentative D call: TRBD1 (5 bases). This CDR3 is CASSIGGDTEAFF. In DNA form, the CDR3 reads TGCGCCAGCAGCATCGGGGGGGACACTGAAGCTTTCTTT.